These 27 T cell receptor beta chains share one sample of origin, sequenced in a study of blood T cell repertoires in COVID-19. Using immunoSEQ multiplex PCR, the repertoire was profiled, and TCRdb retains in-frame clones only, with some absent. The sample lists 200,000 to 250,000 clones, 86% seen once, with roughly 3.3% in the top ten. The sequenced material came from PBMCs or T cells enriched from blood (not recorded which). The receptor source for this set is a woman in her forties or fifties in a cohort exposed to, infected with or recovered from COVID-19 (not recorded which).

This chain links TRBV19 with TRBJ1-2; tentative D call: TRBD1 (5 bases). Per the germline V gene, CDR1 is LNHDA and CDR2 is SQIVND (reference sequence). CDR3 length: 17 amino acids. V was cut by 2 bases and J by 1 base, with 17 bases left in between. CDR3: CASSIWGSSPNNYGYTF. The CDR3 DNA is TGTGCCAGTAGTATATGGGGCAGTTCACCCAATAACTATGGCTACACCTTC.

V is TRBV11-1 and J is TRBJ2-1, with TRBD1 matching over 8 bases. Germline V gives CDR1 SGHAT, CDR2 FQDESV (reference sequence). The CDR3 extends over 15 amino acids. The ends lost 5 bases at V and 4 bases at J; junction bases unmatched: 7. This CDR3 reads CASSADRGNYNEQFF. In DNA, the CDR3 is TGTGCCAGCAGCGCTGACAGGGGAAATTACAATGAGCAGTTCTTC.

Only one count was recorded for this clone. The chain couples TRBV7-6 to TRBJ1-2; D gene ambiguous. The V gene's germline CDR1 is SGHVS and CDR2 FNYEAQ. Trimming took off 2 bases at V and 6 bases at J, with 7 bases between the two ends. This CDR3 spans 12 amino acids. The CDR3 DNA reads TGTGCCAGCAGCTTATCCGGGGATGGCTACACCTTC. This encodes CASSLSGDGYTF. The full variable domain, with the rest looked up from reference TRBV7-6 and TRBJ1-2, is GAGVSQSPRYKVTKRGQDVALRCDPISGHVSLYWYRQALGQGPEFLTYFNYEAQQDKSGLPNDRFSAERPEGSISTLTIQRTEQRDSAMYRCASSLSGDGYTFGSGTRLTVV.

Written as DNA, the CDR3 is TGTGCCAGCAGCTACGGTCGGGGTTCTACTTCGAATAGCAATCAGCCCCAGCATTTT. Translating gives CASSYGRGSTSNSNQPQHF. J is TRBJ1-5 and V is TRBV5-6; D is unclear. The CDR3 covers 19 residues. Looked up from germline, CDR1 is SGHDT and CDR2 is YYEEEE. The V end was cut by 3 bases, the J end by 0 bases, with 22 bases between. The whole variable domain, filled in from reference TRBV5-6 and TRBJ1-5, reads DAGVTQSPTHLIKTRGQQVTLRCSPKSGHDTVSWYQQALGQGPQFIFQYYEEEERQRGNFPDRFSGHQFPNYSSELNVNALLLGDSALYLCASSYGRGSTSNSNQPQHFGDGTRLSIL.

The chain combines TRBV10-3 with TRBJ1-5; D remains ambiguous. V lost 3 bases, J lost 5 bases, and 11 bases lay in between. The CDR3 runs to 14 residues. The germline V gene has CDR1 ENHRY and CDR2 SYGVKD. CDR3 nucleotides: TGTGCCATCAGTGACCCCGATCGCGATCAGCCCCAGCATTTT. It is translated as CAISDPDRDQPQHF.

This chain connects TRBV5-6 to TRBJ2-7, with a tentative D call TRBD1 (6 bases). V was pared by 1 base and J by 3 bases, with 8 bases between. Germline CDR1 and CDR2: SGHDT and YYEEEE. CDR3 length: 13 residues. CDR3 protein: CASSLRGGYEQYF. Here the CDR3 DNA reads TGTGCCAGCAGCTTGAGAGGGGGCTACGAGCAGTACTTC.

The chain is built from TRBV10-3 and TRBJ2-1, with D possibly TRBD2 on 5 matching bases. The CDR3 has 11 residues. The germline gives CDR1 ENHRY, CDR2 SYGVKD. V lost 4 bases to trimming and J lost 10 bases, with 8 bases between them. CDR3 coding DNA: TGTGCCATCAGTGCGGGCGGGGAGCAGTTCTTC. This sequence encodes CAISAGGEQFF.

The V and J genes are TRBV27 and TRBJ1-5; D is unclear. V was trimmed by 5 bases and J by 2 bases, leaving 7 bases between them. Looked up from germline, CDR1 is MNHEY and CDR2 is SMNVEV (reference sequence). The CDR3 spans 13 residues. For the CDR3, the DNA is TGTGCCAGCAGTACAGTGCGCAATCAGCCCCAGCATTTT. Translating gives CASSTVRNQPQHF.

The chain recombines TRBV7-2 with TRBJ2-5, with D maybe TRBD1 (5 bases). Looked up from germline, CDR1 is SGHTA and CDR2 is FQGNSA. The CDR3 contains 14 residues. The V end lost 5 bases, the J end lost 2 bases, and 12 bases lay between the germline ends. The CDR3 DNA is TGTGCCAGCAGCACTCGACAGCGACAAGAGACCCAGTACTTC. Protein product: CASSTRQRQETQYF. The variable domain in full, completed from reference TRBV7-2 and TRBJ2-5, reads GAGVSQSPSNKVTEKGKDVELRCDPISGHTALYWYRQSLGQGLEFLIYFQGNSAPDKSGLPSDRFSAERTGGSVSTLTIQRTQQEDSAVYLCASSTRQRQETQYFGPGTRLLVL.

This clone has a single count. The J gene is TRBJ2-1, the V gene TRBV28; 10 nucleotides align to TRBD2. Germline CDR1 reads MDHEN; CDR2 reads SYDVKM. This CDR3 region has 16 residues. With 7 bases clipped from V and 6 bases from J, the junction kept 12 bases outside the gene matches. The CDR3 DNA follows: TGTGCCAGCACTCCGATTGGACTAGCGGTATTCAATGAGCAGTTCTTC. Translated, it gives CASTPIGLAVFNEQFF.

This rearrangement joins TRBV7-9 to TRBJ2-5, with D maybe TRBD1 (6 bases). Per the germline V gene, CDR1 is SEHNR and CDR2 is FQNEAQ (reference sequence). The ends were cut back, 5 bases at V and 4 bases at J, with 8 bases in the middle. The CDR3 is made up of 12 amino acids. CDR3 loop: CASSPGVETQYF. The CDR3 coding sequence is TGTGCCAGCAGCCCAGGGGTAGAGACCCAGTACTTC.

The chain is built from TRBV7-6 and TRBJ2-1; 13 bases are shared with TRBD2. This CDR3 has 20 amino acids. V lost 2 bases, J lost 0 bases, and 10 bases stayed unmatched. The germline V gene has CDR1 SGHVS and CDR2 FNYEAQ. The CDR3 spells CASSLITGTSGASSYNEQFF. The CDR3 nucleotides are TGTGCCAGCAGCTTAATTACCGGGACTAGCGGGGCAAGCTCCTACAATGAGCAGTTCTTC.

The chain links TRBV21-1 to TRBJ1-2; the table calls TRBD1, which could not be checked here. TRBV21-1 corresponds to a pseudogene. The CDR3 length is 17 residues. The CDR3 protein is CASSNLGSGQGEFGYTF. The CDR3 DNA reads as TGTGCCAGCAGCAACCTGGGGTCCGGACAGGGGGAGTTTGGCTACACCTTC.

The genes are TRBV5-1 and TRBJ1-1, with 8 positions matching TRBD1. The CDR3 covers 12 residues. Losses at the gene ends were 4 bases for V and 9 bases for J; bases not matched to a gene: 5. Germline V CDR1 and CDR2: SGHRS, YFSETQ. CDR3 residues: CASSLGQGKAFF. CDR3 bases: TGCGCCAGCAGCCTAGGACAGGGAAAAGCTTTCTTT.

V is TRBV7-9 and J is TRBJ1-3; D gene unclear. The V gene's germline CDR1 is SEHNR and CDR2 FQNEAQ (reference sequence). V lost 10 bases and J lost 0, with 10 bases in between. The CDR3 covers 13 residues. CDR3 sequence reads: CATEVGSGNTIYF. CDR3 nucleotides: TGTGCCACGGAGGTCGGCTCTGGAAACACCATATATTTT.

The rearrangement uses TRBV6-2 or TRBV6-3 and TRBJ2-3, with TRBD2 matching over 13 bases. The CDR3 length is 15 residues. The germline CDR1 and CDR2 sequences are MNHEY and SVGEGT. J gave up 5 bases and V 4 bases, and 3 bases lay outside the gene matches. The CDR3 nucleotides are TGTGCCAGCAGTTTCCGACTAGCGGGGGGAGATACGCAGTATTTT. Its translation: CASSFRLAGGDTQYF.

The CDR3 region is CASSLSLKGRTDTQYF. The CDR3 nucleotides are TGTGCCAGCAGCCTATCACTAAAGGGGCGCACAGATACGCAGTATTTT. The rearrangement uses TRBV7-3 and TRBJ2-3; a weak D match, TRBD1 (5 bases). Germline lookup yields CDR1 SGHTA and CDR2 FQGTGA. The length of the CDR3 is 16 residues. Trimming shortened V by 5 bases and J by 1 base, and 16 bases separated the two germline ends. The full variable domain, completed using reference TRBV7-3 and TRBJ2-3, is GAGVSQTPSNKVTEKGKYVELRCDPISGHTALYWYRQSLGQGPEFLIYFQGTGAADDSGLPNDRFFAVRPEGSVSTLKIQRTERGDSAVYLCASSLSLKGRTDTQYFGPGTRLTVL.

V is TRBV19 and J is TRBJ2-1; 7 positions agree with TRBD1. The germline gives CDR1 LNHDA, CDR2 SQIVND (reference sequence). V gave up 0 bases and J gave up 2 bases; unmatched junction bases: 4. The CDR3 is made up of 16 amino acids. The CDR3 sequence is CASSIDTGVTYNEQFF. DNA for the CDR3: TGTGCCAGTAGTATAGATACAGGGGTTACCTACAATGAGCAGTTCTTC.

This clone was counted between two and nine times. The rearrangement joins TRBV4-3 to TRBJ1-4; the D gene is possibly TRBD1 (5 bases). This CDR3 is built from 18 residues. The ends were cut back, 0 bases at V and 8 bases at J, with 22 bases in the middle. Germline loops: CDR1 LGHNA, CDR2 YSLEER. Here the CDR3 DNA reads TGCGCCAGCAGCCAAGACTTGGCAGGGAACGGGCCGAGAGAAAAACTGTTTTTT. It encodes CASSQDLAGNGPREKLFF.

The rearrangement joins TRBV3-1 (or the pseudogene TRBV3-2) to TRBJ2-3; 8 bases are a match to TRBD2. Germline loops: CDR1 LGHDT, CDR2 YNNKEL (reference sequence). The CDR3 runs 19 residues. J gave up 7 bases and V 6 bases, and 24 bases lay outside the gene matches. The CDR3 DNA reads TGTGCCAGCAGTCGAACCTATTCCACTAGCGGAACCGAGGTGAATACGCAGTATTTT. Translated: CASSRTYSTSGTEVNTQYF.

The V call is TRBV7-9, the J call TRBJ1-2; TRBD1 might be the D (5 bases). Germline CDR1 is SEHNR and CDR2 is FQNEAQ (reference sequence). V was trimmed by 1 base and J by 8 bases, leaving 17 bases between them. CDR3 size: 15 residues. The CDR3 bases are TGTGCCAGCAGCTTAGTCTTCGGGACTCTCGGGGGCTACACCTTC. Protein product: CASSLVFGTLGGYTF.

CDR3 DNA: TGTGCCACCAGCGCGGGGGAAGAGACCCAGTACTTC. Protein product: CATSAGEETQYF. V usage is TRBV15 and J usage is TRBJ2-5; 7 nucleotides align to TRBD2. J gave up 3 bases and V 5 bases, and 0 bases lay outside the gene matches. This CDR3 spans 12 amino acids. Germline V gene sequence: CDR1 LNHNV, CDR2 YYDKDF (reference sequence).

This chain joins TRBV11-3 and TRBJ2-1; D might be TRBD2 (5 bases). The germline gives CDR1 SGHNT, CDR2 YENEEA. Trimming took off 5 bases at V and 0 bases at J, with 8 bases between the two ends. The CDR3 has 14 residues. In nucleotides, the CDR3 is TGTGCCAGCAGCCGGGGTGACTCCTACAATGAGCAGTTCTTC. Translating it yields CASSRGDSYNEQFF.

V is TRBV4-3 and J is TRBJ2-3, with D tentatively TRBD1 (6 bases). Germline V gene data show CDR1 as LGHNA and CDR2 as YSLEER. The V and J ends lost 5 bases and 0 bases respectively, with 18 bases between them. This CDR3 comprises 17 residues. The CDR3 DNA reads TGCGCCAGCAGCAAAAACTCAGGGGCCGGGAGCACAGATACGCAGTATTTT. Amino acid sequence: CASSKNSGAGSTDTQYF.

V usage is TRBV9 and J usage is TRBJ1-2, with 10 bases fitting TRBD1. CDR1 and CDR2 (germline): SGDLS, YYNGEE. The V segment lost 0 bases and the J segment 0 bases; nucleotides outside the gene matches: 5. The CDR3 is 17 amino acids. CDR3 sequence: CASSVEGQGTPNYGYTF. The DNA of the CDR3 is TGTGCCAGCAGCGTAGAGGGACAGGGGACCCCTAACTATGGCTACACCTTC.

The gene calls are TRBV7-2 and TRBJ1-1; the D gene is possibly TRBD1 (6 bases). The CDR3 sequence is 16 residues long. The germline V gene encodes CDR1 SGHTA and CDR2 FQGNSA. Trimming took 1 base from V and 4 from J, leaving 16 bases between them. The CDR3 nucleotides read TGTGCCAGCAGCTTAGACCTCAGGGGAAAGGCCACTGAAGCTTTCTTT. Its translation: CASSLDLRGKATEAFF.

The rearrangement links TRBV5-1 to TRBJ1-2; TRBD1 aligns across 7 bases. The CDR3 totals 13 residues. V dropped 5 bases and J dropped 8; count of bases not matched to a gene: 9. Germline CDR1 and CDR2: SGHRS and YFSETQ. DNA of the CDR3: TGCGCCAGCAGGCCACAGGGGACTGGCGGCTACACCTTC. Its protein product is CASRPQGTGGYTF.